This TCR beta chain was recovered during a study of metastatic and nonmetastatic thyroid tumors. Study information: From malignant and benign thyroid patients, repertoires in blood and in tumor or nodule tissue were compared.

With 1 base removed from V and 10 bases from J, the gap between germline ends came to 19 bases. Germline values: CDR1 MNHNS, CDR2 SASEGT. This CDR3 is 16 amino acids long. Before thyroid surgery, none of the patients had received any treatment. Study-level results: Reports indicated that malignant thyroid tumors showed significantly higher TCR beta diversity than benign nodules did, in blood and tumor.

About this clone itself: Its matching antigen is unknown.

Source study methods: Built for papillary thyroid cancer, a distant-metastasis classifier drew on CDR3 differences across clinicopathological groups. MiXCR reprocessed the PCR reads for TCRdb. It is TCRdb's table, rather than the study itself, that gives the V and J calls and clone size. The data show almost 70,000 clones, with about 14% seen just once and 5% to 8% held by the top ten. The chain carries TRBV6-1 and TRBJ2-2; maybe TRBD1 (6 bases). The sequence came from a male donor with papillary thyroid cancer or a benign thyroid nodule (not recorded which). Some clones in this sample may be carry-over from other donors' samples. The sample consisted of blood. The CDR3 nucleotides read TGTGCCAGCAGTGAAGAGACGATAGCCAGGGGAGTGGAGCTGTTTTTT. Residues: CASSEETIARGVELFF.